This T cell receptor (beta chain) was sequenced in a study of blood T cell repertoires in COVID-19. About the study: Donors in the United States, Italy and Spain gave samples during acute or convalescent COVID-19.

The CDR3 extends over 14 amino acids. V lost 5 bases and J 3 bases, leaving 13 bases between the germline ends. Germline loops: CDR1 SGHRS, CDR2 YFSETQ. Study processing details: Cell counts per sample came from amplifying reference gene primers. Produced via immunoSEQ multiplex PCR; TCRdb's table is partial and in-frame only. V and J calls plus clone size are reproduced from that table; the DNA served to infer D and trimming. The repertoire includes tens of thousands of clones, approximately 85% of them detected once, and about 25% sits in the top ten. This receptor was identified in a human donor in a cohort sampled during active COVID-19. The chain links TRBV5-1 to TRBJ2-3; D remains ambiguous. Material for sequencing was peripheral blood. CDR3 residues: CASRSGPPTDTQYF. CDR3 sequence (DNA): TGCGCCAGCAGGTCGGGTCCTCCAACAGATACGCAGTATTTT.